The subject of this entry is one T cell receptor beta chain. Antigen unknown. The data belong to a study of cytomegalovirus exposure and HLA in healthy donors. The study's findings and limits: The investigators catalogued some 150 TCR beta chains as cytomegalovirus-associated.

TCRdb's table, derived via immunoSEQ multiplex PCR, lists solely in-frame clones and lacks some. This table holds roughly 52,000 clones, roughly 93% found once. The V segment lost 1 base and the J segment 8 bases; nucleotides outside the gene matches: 6. The germline V gene has CDR1 LGHNA and CDR2 YSLEER. There are 14 residues in the CDR3. The specimen sequenced was PBMCs. The origin of this receptor is a woman aged 18-29 years in good health and CMV-seropositive. The J gene is TRBJ1-2, the V gene TRBV4-3; 8 nucleotides line up with TRBD1. The CDR3 DNA sequence: TGCGCCAGCAGCCAAGGACAGGGGCTAGGAGGCTACACCTTC. Its protein product is CASSQGQGLGGYTF.